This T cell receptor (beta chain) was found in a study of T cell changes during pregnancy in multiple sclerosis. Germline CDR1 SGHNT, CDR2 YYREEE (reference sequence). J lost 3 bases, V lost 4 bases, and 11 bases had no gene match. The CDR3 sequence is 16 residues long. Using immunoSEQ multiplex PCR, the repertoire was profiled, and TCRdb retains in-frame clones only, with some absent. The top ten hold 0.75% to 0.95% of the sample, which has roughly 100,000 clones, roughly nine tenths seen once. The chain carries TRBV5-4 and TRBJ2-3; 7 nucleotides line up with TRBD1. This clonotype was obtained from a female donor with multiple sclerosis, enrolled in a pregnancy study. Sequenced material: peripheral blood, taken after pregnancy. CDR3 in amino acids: CASSIRQGFGTDTQYF. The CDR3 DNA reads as TGTGCCAGCAGCATAAGACAGGGATTCGGTACAGATACGCAGTATTTT.